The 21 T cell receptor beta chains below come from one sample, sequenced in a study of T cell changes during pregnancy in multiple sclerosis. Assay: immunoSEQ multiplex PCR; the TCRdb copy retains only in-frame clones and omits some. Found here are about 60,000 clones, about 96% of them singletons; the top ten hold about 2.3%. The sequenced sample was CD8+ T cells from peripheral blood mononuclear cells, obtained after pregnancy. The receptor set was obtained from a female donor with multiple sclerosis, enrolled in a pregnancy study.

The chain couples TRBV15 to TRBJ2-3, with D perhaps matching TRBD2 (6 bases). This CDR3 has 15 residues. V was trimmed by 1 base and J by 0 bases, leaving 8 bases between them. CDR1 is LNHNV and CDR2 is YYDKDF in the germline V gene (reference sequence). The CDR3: CATSRGGTSTDTQYF. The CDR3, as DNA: TGTGCCACCAGCAGAGGCGGGACTAGCACAGATACGCAGTATTTT.

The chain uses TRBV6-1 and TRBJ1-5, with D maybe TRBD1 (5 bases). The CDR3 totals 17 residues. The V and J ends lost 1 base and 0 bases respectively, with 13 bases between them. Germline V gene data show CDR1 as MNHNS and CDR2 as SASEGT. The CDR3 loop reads CASSEGVGGGSNQPQHF. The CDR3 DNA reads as TGTGCCAGCAGTGAAGGAGTCGGGGGAGGTAGCAATCAGCCCCAGCATTTT.

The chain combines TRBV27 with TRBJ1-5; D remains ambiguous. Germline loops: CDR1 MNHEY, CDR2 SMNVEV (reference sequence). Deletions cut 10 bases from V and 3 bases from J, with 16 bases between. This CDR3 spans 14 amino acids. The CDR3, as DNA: TGTGCCACCGCGGGAGGGCCAAACAATCAGCCCCAGCATTTT. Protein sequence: CATAGGPNNQPQHF.

The CDR3 region has the DNA TGTGCCAGCAGTTTGTCTGGGACAGCCTACGAGCAGTACTTC. This gives the protein CASSLSGTAYEQYF. The chain employs TRBV27 and TRBJ2-7, with TRBD1 matching over 7 bases. Germline assignment: CDR1 MNHEY and CDR2 SMNVEV (reference sequence). The CDR3 sequence is 14 residues long. Germline trimming cut 3 bases from V and 2 bases from J; bases unmatched to any gene: 4.

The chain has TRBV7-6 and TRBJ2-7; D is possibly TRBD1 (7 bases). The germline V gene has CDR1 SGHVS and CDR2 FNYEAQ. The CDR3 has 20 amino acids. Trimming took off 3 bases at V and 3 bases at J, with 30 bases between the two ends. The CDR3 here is CASSFRRQGDEERAGYEQYF. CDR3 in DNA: TGTGCCAGCAGCTTTCGCCGGCAGGGGGATGAGGAGCGGGCAGGCTACGAGCAGTACTTC.

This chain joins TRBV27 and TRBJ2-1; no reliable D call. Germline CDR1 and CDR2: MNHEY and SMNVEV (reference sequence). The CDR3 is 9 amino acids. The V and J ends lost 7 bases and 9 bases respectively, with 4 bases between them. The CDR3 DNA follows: TGTGCCAGCACCGGTGAGCAGTTCTTC. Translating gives CASTGEQFF.

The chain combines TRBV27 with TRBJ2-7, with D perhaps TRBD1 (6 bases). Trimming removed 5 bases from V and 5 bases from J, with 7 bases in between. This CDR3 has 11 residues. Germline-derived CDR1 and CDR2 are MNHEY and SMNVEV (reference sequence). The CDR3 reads CASSKGDEQYF. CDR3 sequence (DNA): TGTGCCAGCAGTAAGGGGGACGAGCAGTACTTC.

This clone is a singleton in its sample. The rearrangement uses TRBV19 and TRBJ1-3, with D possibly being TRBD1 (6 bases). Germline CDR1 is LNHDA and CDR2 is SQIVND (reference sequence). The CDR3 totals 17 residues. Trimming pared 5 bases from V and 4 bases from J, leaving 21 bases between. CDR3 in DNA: TGTGCCAGTAGTCTCCTAGTCACAGGGATATCCGGAAACACCATATATTTT. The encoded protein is CASSLLVTGISGNTIYF.

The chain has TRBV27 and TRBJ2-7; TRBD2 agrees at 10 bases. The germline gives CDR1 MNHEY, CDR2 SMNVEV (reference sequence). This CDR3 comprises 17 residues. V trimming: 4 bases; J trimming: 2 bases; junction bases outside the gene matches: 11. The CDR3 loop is CASSYHSPSGGPYEQYF. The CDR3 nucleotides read TGTGCCAGCAGTTACCACAGCCCTAGCGGGGGACCCTACGAGCAGTACTTC.

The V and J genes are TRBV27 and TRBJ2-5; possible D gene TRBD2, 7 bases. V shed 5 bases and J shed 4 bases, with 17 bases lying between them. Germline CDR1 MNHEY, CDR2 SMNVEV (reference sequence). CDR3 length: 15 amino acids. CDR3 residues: CASSPSGNRAETQYF. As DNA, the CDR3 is TGTGCCAGCAGTCCGAGCGGGAACAGGGCAGAGACCCAGTACTTC.

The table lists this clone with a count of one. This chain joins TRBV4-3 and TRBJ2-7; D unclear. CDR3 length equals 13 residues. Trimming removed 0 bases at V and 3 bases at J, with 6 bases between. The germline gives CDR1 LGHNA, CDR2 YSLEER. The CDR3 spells CASSQDLVYEQYF. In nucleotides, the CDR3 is TGCGCCAGCAGCCAAGATTTAGTCTACGAGCAGTACTTC.

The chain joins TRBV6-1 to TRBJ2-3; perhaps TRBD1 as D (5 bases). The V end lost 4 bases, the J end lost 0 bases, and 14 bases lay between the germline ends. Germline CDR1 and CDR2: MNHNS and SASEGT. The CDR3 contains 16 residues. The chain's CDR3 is CASSAPRDYSTDTQYF. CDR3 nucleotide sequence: TGTGCCAGCAGTGCTCCCAGGGATTATAGCACAGATACGCAGTATTTT.

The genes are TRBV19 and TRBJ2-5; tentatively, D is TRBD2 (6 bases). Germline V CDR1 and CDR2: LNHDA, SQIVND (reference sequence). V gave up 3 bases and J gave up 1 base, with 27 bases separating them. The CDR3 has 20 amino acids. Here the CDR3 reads CASSIGAGALPMIPQETQYF. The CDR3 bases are TGTGCCAGTAGTATTGGAGCGGGTGCACTCCCAATGATACCCCAAGAGACCCAGTACTTC.

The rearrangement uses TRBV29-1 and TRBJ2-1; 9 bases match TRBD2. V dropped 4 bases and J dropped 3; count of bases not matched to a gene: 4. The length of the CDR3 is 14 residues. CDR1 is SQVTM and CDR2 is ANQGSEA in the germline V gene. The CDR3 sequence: CSVGASGIYNEQFF. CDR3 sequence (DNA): TGCAGCGTTGGGGCTAGCGGGATCTACAATGAGCAGTTCTTC.

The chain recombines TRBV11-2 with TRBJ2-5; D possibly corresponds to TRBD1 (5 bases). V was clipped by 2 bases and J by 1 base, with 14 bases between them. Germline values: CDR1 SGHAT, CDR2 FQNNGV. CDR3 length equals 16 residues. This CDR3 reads CASSLIGEWGQETQYF. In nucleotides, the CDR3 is TGTGCCAGCAGCTTAATAGGGGAATGGGGCCAAGAGACCCAGTACTTC.

This chain's CDR3 is CASSLAASGYNEQFF. The CDR3, as DNA: TGTGCCAGCAGTTTAGCAGCTAGTGGGTACAATGAGCAGTTCTTC. The chain joins TRBV7-3 to TRBJ2-1; no firm D call. This CDR3 spans 15 amino acids. V lost 6 bases, J lost 4 bases, and 16 bases lay in between. Germline CDR1 SGHTA, CDR2 FQGTGA. Looking up the rest from reference TRBV7-3 and TRBJ2-1 gives the full variable domain: GAGVSQTPSNKVTEKGKYVELRCDPISGHTALYWYRQSLGQGPEFLIYFQGTGAADDSGLPNDRFFAVRPEGSVSTLKIQRTERGDSAVYLCASSLAASGYNEQFFGPGTRLTVL.

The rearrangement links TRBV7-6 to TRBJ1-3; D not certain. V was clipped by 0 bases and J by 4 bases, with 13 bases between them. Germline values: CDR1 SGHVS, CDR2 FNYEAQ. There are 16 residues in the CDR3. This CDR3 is CASSLAEVVGGNTIYF. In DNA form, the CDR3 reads TGTGCCAGCAGCTTAGCGGAGGTCGTGGGAGGAAACACCATATATTTT.

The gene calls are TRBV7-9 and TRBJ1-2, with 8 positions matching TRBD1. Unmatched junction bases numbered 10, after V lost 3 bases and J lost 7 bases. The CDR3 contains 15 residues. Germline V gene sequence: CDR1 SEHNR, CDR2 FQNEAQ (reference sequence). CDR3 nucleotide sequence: TGTGCCAGCAGCTTGCCGACAGGGGCGTTTAGTGGCTACACCTTC. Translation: CASSLPTGAFSGYTF.

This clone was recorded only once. The chain's CDR3 is CSIQSRTPDGYTF. CDR3 nucleotide sequence: TGCAGCATACAGAGTAGGACACCCGATGGCTACACCTTC. This chain connects TRBV29-1 to TRBJ1-2; D might be TRBD1 (5 bases). The V gene lost 8 bases and the J gene lost 6 bases, with 19 bases spanning the gap. This CDR3 region has 13 residues. Germline CDR1 SQVTM, CDR2 ANQGSEA.

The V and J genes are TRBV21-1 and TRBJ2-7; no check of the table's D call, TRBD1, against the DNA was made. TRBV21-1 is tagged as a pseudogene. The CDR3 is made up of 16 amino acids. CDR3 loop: CASSGRDTNNSYEQYF. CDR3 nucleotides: TGTGCCAGCAGCGGTCGGGACACCAACAACTCCTACGAGCAGTACTTC.

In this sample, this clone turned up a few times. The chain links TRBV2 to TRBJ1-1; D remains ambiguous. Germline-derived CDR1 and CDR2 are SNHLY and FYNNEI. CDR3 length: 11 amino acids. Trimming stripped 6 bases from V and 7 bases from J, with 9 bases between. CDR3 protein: CASRASNEAFF. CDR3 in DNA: TGTGCCAGCAGGGCCAGTAATGAAGCTTTCTTT.